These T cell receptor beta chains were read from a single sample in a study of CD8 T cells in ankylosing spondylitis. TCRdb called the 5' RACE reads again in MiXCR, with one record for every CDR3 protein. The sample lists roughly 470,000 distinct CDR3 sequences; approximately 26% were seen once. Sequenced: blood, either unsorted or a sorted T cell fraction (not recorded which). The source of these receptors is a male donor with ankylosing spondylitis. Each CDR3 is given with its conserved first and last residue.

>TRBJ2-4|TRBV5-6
CASSRTSVQYF
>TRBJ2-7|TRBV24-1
CATSDSSGRAREEQYF
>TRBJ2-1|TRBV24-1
CATSGGGKAYNEQFF
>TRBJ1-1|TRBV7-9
CASSSPKPQFGDTEAFF
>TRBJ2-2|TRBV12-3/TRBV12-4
CASRPFIGKRENTGELFF
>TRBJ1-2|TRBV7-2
CASSSGQGPGYTF
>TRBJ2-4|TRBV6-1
CASSETSGSGPKNIQYF
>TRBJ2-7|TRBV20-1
CSARAFSYYEQYF
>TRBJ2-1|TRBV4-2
CASSQDPAGDNEQFF
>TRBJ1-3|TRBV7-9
CASSKGQTNSGNTIYF
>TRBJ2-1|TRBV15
CATSRVRLLYNEQFF
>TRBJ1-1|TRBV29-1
CITGEGDTEAFF
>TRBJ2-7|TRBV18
CASSPQGLGEAEQYF
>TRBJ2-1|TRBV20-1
CSANVAGGAYNEQFF
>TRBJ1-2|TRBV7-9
CASSLAGDYGYTF
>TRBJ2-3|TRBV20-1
CSVITRGDTQYF
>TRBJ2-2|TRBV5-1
CASSLAVGPGELFF
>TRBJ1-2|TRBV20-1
CSVITARGYTF
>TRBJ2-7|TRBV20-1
CSAHPGLEGGEQYF
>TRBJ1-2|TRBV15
CATSRDGGTDGYTF
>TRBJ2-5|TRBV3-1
CASSQGLAYRETQYF
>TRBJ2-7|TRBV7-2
CASSKRTSGIYEQYF
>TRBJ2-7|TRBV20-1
CSASADPYEQYF
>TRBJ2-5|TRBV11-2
CASSLVWTGLETQYF
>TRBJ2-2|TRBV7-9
CAGLAGSTGELFF
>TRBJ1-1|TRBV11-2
CASSPRAGWRITEAFF
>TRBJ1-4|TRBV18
CASSPISWEKLFF
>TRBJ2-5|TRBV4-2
CASSQALREETQYF
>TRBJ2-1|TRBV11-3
CASSPYSGTSHEQFF
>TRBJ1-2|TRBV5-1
CASSLTGGVYRDGYTF
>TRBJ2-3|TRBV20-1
CSARDYLAGDTQYF